This is a list of T cell receptor beta chains from one sample in a study of blood T cell repertoires in COVID-19. Measured with immunoSEQ multiplex PCR; TCRdb has only the in-frame clones, and not every one. The data show about 81,000 clones, 75% to 95% seen once. Sequenced sample: peripheral blood. The source is a woman aged 50 to 60 in a cohort sampled during active COVID-19. The CDR3 runs from the conserved cysteine through the conserved F or W. The order of the fields is clone size, J gene, V gene, D gene, CDR3 DNA, CDR3 protein. D genes are given only for firm matches. Clone size, where shown, is once, few, many, or a class for clones that have expanded.

NA | TRBJ1-2 | TRBV6-5 | NA | TGTGCCAGCACCGTGGGGGAGGGGTATGGCTACACCTTC | CASTVGEGYGYTF
NA | TRBJ1-3 | TRBV18 | NA | TGTGCCAGCTCACCAGGCAGTCTCCGCTCTGGAAACACCATATATTTT | CASSPGSLRSGNTIYF
NA | TRBJ1-5 | TRBV6-1 | NA | TGTGCCAGCAGTGAATCTAAAGTTGGAGGCCCAAGGCAGCCCCAGCATTTT | CASSESKVGGPRQPQHF
NA | TRBJ2-7 | TRBV29-1 | TRBD2 | TGCAGCGTTGGGACTTCTAGCGGGGGGTACTACGAGCAGTACTTC | CSVGTSSGGYYEQYF
NA | TRBJ1-5 | TRBV18 | NA | TGTGCCAGCTCACCGCAGGGGTATCAGCCCCAGCATTTT | CASSPQGYQPQHF
NA | TRBJ1-2 | TRBV5-1 | NA | TGCGCCAGCAGCTTGAGAGAACGGGTCTATGGCTACACCTTC | CASSLRERVYGYTF
NA | TRBJ1-2 | TRBV6-6 | NA | TGTGCCAGCAGTCCCGGACACGGCTATGGCTACACCTTC | CASSPGHGYGYTF
once | TRBJ2-7 | TRBV7-2 | TRBD2 | TGTGCCAGCAGCGGTAGTCGGGCTAGCGGGGGGGCCTATCAAAACGAGCAGTACTTC | CASSGSRASGGAYQNEQYF
NA | TRBJ2-5 | TRBV19 | TRBD2 | TGTGCCAGTAGTAGCGGGGGGTACGAGACCCAGTACTTC | CASSSGGYETQYF
NA | TRBJ2-5 | TRBV27 | TRBD1 | TGTGCCAGCAGTTTATCACAGGGGGTAGTCCAAGAGACCCAGTACTTC | CASSLSQGVVQETQYF
NA | TRBJ2-7 | TRBV28 | TRBD1 | TGTGCCAGCAGTCCCCGGACAGGGCGAGGTTACGAGCAGTACTTC | CASSPRTGRGYEQYF
NA | TRBJ2-1 | TRBV11-2 | NA | TGTGCCAGCAGCTTACGGGGGGCCAGGGGTGAGCAGTTCTTC | CASSLRGARGEQFF
NA | TRBJ2-4 | TRBV5-1 | TRBD2 | TGCGCCAGCAGCTCAGGGACTAGCGGGAACATTCAGTACTTC | CASSSGTSGNIQYF
NA | TRBJ1-4 | TRBV7-6 | NA | TGTGCCAGCAGCTTAATTAGGGGAACTAATGAAAAACTGTTTTTT | CASSLIRGTNEKLFF
NA | TRBJ1-2 | TRBV4-1 | NA | TGCGCCAGCAGCCAAGTACCCAGAGGAGGCTATGGCTACACCTTC | CASSQVPRGGYGYTF
NA | TRBJ2-7 | TRBV28 | TRBD1 | TGTGCCAGCAGGTTGCTTATGGGGACAGGGGCCTACGAGCAGTACTTC | CASRLLMGTGAYEQYF
NA | TRBJ1-2 | TRBV3-1/TRBV3-2 | TRBD1 | TGTGCCAGCAGCCAAGGGACAGGGGGTCACTATGGCTACACCTTC | CASSQGTGGHYGYTF
once | TRBJ1-1 | TRBV9 | NA | TGTGCCAGCAGCGTAGCCCCGGTAAGCACTGAAGCTTTCTTT | CASSVAPVSTEAFF
NA | TRBJ2-1 | TRBV28 | TRBD2 | TGTGCCAGCAGTCATTCTTGGGCGGGGGAGGGCTACAATGAGCAGTTCTTC | CASSHSWAGEGYNEQFF
NA | TRBJ2-1 | TRBV6-1 | NA | TGTGCCAGCAGTGAAGTTAAAGGGGGAATGGAAAATGAGCAGTTCTTC | CASSEVKGGMENEQFF
NA | TRBJ1-1 | TRBV14 | NA | TGTGCCAGCAGCCGCAGGGGCAGCAACACTGAAGCTTTCTTT | CASSRRGSNTEAFF
once | TRBJ2-1 | TRBV10-3 | TRBD2 | TGTGCCATCAGTGAGGGGGGACTAGCGGAACTACATGAGCAGTTCTTC | CAISEGGLAELHEQFF
NA | TRBJ1-5 | TRBV10-2 | NA | TGCGCCAGCAGTGAGTCCGCTGGGCAGTATAGCAATCAGCCCCAGCATTTT | CASSESAGQYSNQPQHF
NA | TRBJ2-1 | TRBV18 | NA | TGTGCCAGCTCACCACCGGGCAGGTCCCATGAGCAGTTCTTC | CASSPPGRSHEQFF
NA | TRBJ2-7 | TRBV5-1 | NA | TGCGCCAGCAGCTGGGGCGAGATCCAGGGGAGCTCCTACGAGCAGTACTTC | CASSWGEIQGSSYEQYF
NA | TRBJ2-1 | TRBV21-1 | NA | TGTGCCAGCAGCTGGGGACAGGGCGTCCACAATGAGCAGTTCTTC | CASSWGQGVHNEQFF
NA | TRBJ2-1 | TRBV5-8 | NA | TGTGCCAGCAGTCTTAGTATCTACAATGAGCAGTTCTTC | CASSLSIYNEQFF
NA | TRBJ1-6 | TRBV3-1/TRBV3-2 | TRBD1 | TGTGCCAGCAGCCAAAAGGGAGGACAGGATAATTCACCCCTCCACTTT | CASSQKGGQDNSPLHF